The rows below give T cell receptor beta chains drawn from one sample of a study of regulatory T cells in long-lasting Graves disease. TCRdb recomputed calls from the multiplex PCR reads with MiXCR, one row per CDR3 protein. The sample contains some 450,000 distinct CDR3 sequences, about 17% of which appear only once. The sample also formed part of further work on T cells in Graves' hyperthyroidism and ophthalmopathy.

The specimen comprised peripheral blood mononuclear cells (PBMCs), sampled at new diagnosis, from a patient treated with antithyroid drugs. These receptors all stem from a woman aged 25 to 39 with Graves disease. Each CDR3 is given with its conserved first and last residue. Fields, in order: V gene, J gene, CDR3 protein.

TRBV18	TRBJ2-3	CASSPLGGRADTQYF
TRBV11-3	TRBJ2-5	CASSFHTSGTETQYF
TRBV19	TRBJ2-2	CASSVRARNTGELFF
TRBV28	TRBJ1-4	CASKRETTNEKLFF
TRBV18	TRBJ1-1	CASSPLSYSTEAFF
TRBV6-1	TRBJ2-5	CASSATRGTQYF
TRBV29-1	TRBJ2-5	CSVVYLGTQYF
TRBV10-3	TRBJ1-5	CAISAQGGNQPQHF
TRBV6-2/TRBV6-3	TRBJ1-1	CASSSPGHPAMSGAFF
TRBV2	TRBJ2-7	CASSELGTGRTYEQYF
TRBV5-1	TRBJ2-5	CASSLGQGIHRETQYF
TRBV27	TRBJ1-1	CASSYSGTPNTEAFF
TRBV28	TRBJ2-7	CASSPPPIYEQYF
TRBV6-1	TRBJ1-6	CASTREGLSYNSPLHF
TRBV7-2	TRBJ1-5	CASSLEIGQPQHF
TRBV9	TRBJ2-1	CASSGRDLWSNEQFF
TRBV20-1	TRBJ1-2	CSASGPGQGPPNYGYTF
TRBV2	TRBJ2-1	CARRSSYNEQFF
TRBV6-1	TRBJ1-6	CASKPQGRDNSPLHF
TRBV6-5	TRBJ2-7	CASSYSSPASQGNNYEQYF
TRBV4-2	TRBJ2-1	CASSQDQETHNEQFF
TRBV6-5	TRBJ2-7	CASSYSPRGMYEQYF
TRBV12-3/TRBV12-4	TRBJ1-5	CASSFRNPGAFYSNQPQHF
TRBV30	TRBJ2-3	CAWSVLSGTDTQYF
TRBV6-1	TRBJ2-7	CASSGSIREQYF
TRBV29-1	TRBJ1-2	CSAPGREYGYTF
TRBV28	TRBJ2-5	CASSLGRYREETQYF
TRBV28	TRBJ1-2	CASSLFYDPATNYGYTF
TRBV5-1	TRBJ2-5	CASSLAGMASGRAGETQYF
TRBV27	TRBJ1-6	CASSLGGRGAPLHF
TRBV12-3/TRBV12-4	.	CASSFRAGGNEQFF
TRBV27	TRBJ2-1	CASSFSDHYNEQFF
TRBV2	TRBJ1-1	CASSTTTNTEAFF
TRBV2	TRBJ2-2	CASSEFRVGTTPGELFF
TRBV4-1	TRBJ1-5	CASSRGIMDQPQHF
TRBV2	TRBJ2-1	CASGETGGSYNEQFF
TRBV14	TRBJ2-7	CASSQDLVYEQYF
TRBV7-2	TRBJ2-7	CASSSGRVRSYEQYF
TRBV30	TRBJ2-1	CAWSATGNNEQFF
TRBV5-4	TRBJ1-2	CASSSIRQLSLYGYTF